This T cell receptor (beta chain) was captured by sequencing in a study of vaccination and CD4 T cells after COVID-19. Looking at the study overall: Collection of post-vaccine samples followed dose two by a median around 72 days, spanning a range of 14 to 241.

The ends lost 6 bases at V and 6 bases at J; junction bases unmatched: 5. The germline CDR1 and CDR2 sequences are SGHTA and FQGTGA. The CDR3 contains 14 residues. Described treatment: roughly 11-day PBMC culture with coronavirus spike peptide pools or control peptides (ViraFEST assay). Of note for this clonotype: Its specificity is not known.

The Oncomine TCR Beta short-read assay sequenced DNA from cultured CD4+ T cells. TCRdb recomputed calls from the PCR reads with MiXCR, one row per CDR3 protein. The table lists some 14,000 distinct CDR3 sequences, about half of them singletons. The chain employs TRBV7-3 and TRBJ2-2; 9 bases agree with TRBD1. The sequencing input was CD4+ T cells from blood, cultured in vitro. The clonotype was recovered from a human donor who had recovered from COVID-19. CDR3: CASRYTGGAGELFF. CDR3 DNA sequence: TGTGCCAGCAGATATACAGGGGGCGCCGGGGAGCTGTTTTTT.